Presented here are 27 T cell receptor beta chains from one specimen sequenced in a study of blood T cell repertoires in COVID-19. Data came from immunoSEQ multiplex PCR; TCRdb stores just in-frame clones and leaves some out. Altogether about 170,000 clones are present, more than 70% being singletons, with the ten largest covering 15% to 20%. The sequenced sample was peripheral blood. These receptors all come from a woman in her 70s who had recovered from COVID-19.

This clone was observed a handful of times. The V gene is TRBV18, the J gene TRBJ1-1; D is undetermined. Between the trimmed V and J ends, which lost 1 base and 0 bases, there was a span of 9 bases. CDR3 size: 15 residues. Germline loops: CDR1 KGHSH, CDR2 LQKENI. DNA of the CDR3: TGTGCCAGCTCACCACTTTCCGGGGTGAACACTGAAGCTTTCTTT. Translated, it gives CASSPLSGVNTEAFF.

The chain is built from TRBV30 and TRBJ1-6; D may be TRBD1 (6 bases). V was pared by 5 bases and J by 7 bases, with 12 bases between. There are 13 residues in the CDR3. The germline CDR1 and CDR2 sequences are GTSNPN and SVGIG (reference sequence). This chain's CDR3 is CAWGGQANSPLHF. CDR3 bases: TGTGCCTGGGGGGGGCAAGCCAATTCACCCCTCCACTTT.

This clone has only one observation. The chain employs TRBV29-1 and TRBJ1-1, with TRBD1 as a possible D gene (5 bases). V shed 6 bases and J shed 6 bases, with 11 bases lying between them. The V gene's germline CDR1 is SQVTM and CDR2 ANQGSEA. The CDR3 runs 11 residues. The CDR3 reads CSVPGGSEAFF. The DNA of the CDR3 is TGCAGCGTCCCCGGGGGATCTGAAGCTTTCTTT.

V usage is TRBV28 and J usage is TRBJ2-7; 7 nucleotides agree with TRBD1. Germline values: CDR1 MDHEN, CDR2 SYDVKM. V dropped 2 bases and J dropped 5; count of bases not matched to a gene: 6. The CDR3 is 14 amino acids. The CDR3 region has the DNA TGTGCCAGCAGTTTAAGGGGGCTCCAGAACGAGCAGTACTTC. It is translated as CASSLRGLQNEQYF. The whole variable domain, remainder taken from reference TRBV28 and TRBJ2-7, is DVKVTQSSRYLVKRTGEKVFLECVQDMDHENMFWYRQDPGLGLRLIYFSYDVKMKEKGDIPEGYSVSREKKERFSLILESASTNQTSMYLCASSLRGLQNEQYFGPGTRLTVT.

A few counts support this clone. The CDR3 is CASSQDGASEAFF. CDR3 in DNA: TGTGCCAGCAGCCAAGATGGGGCCAGTGAAGCTTTCTTT. The rearrangement uses TRBV3-1 (or the pseudogene TRBV3-2) and TRBJ1-1; weak D call: TRBD1 (5 bases). Germline V CDR1 and CDR2: LGHDT, YNNKEL (reference sequence). The CDR3 sequence is 13 residues long. V shed 0 bases and J shed 7 bases, with 9 bases lying between them.

Comments on this clone: At the DNA level, this CDR3 is encoded by other sequences in the same sample as well. V gene TRBV29-1 combines with J gene TRBJ1-1, with D perhaps TRBD1 (6 bases). Germline V gene sequence: CDR1 SQVTM, CDR2 ANQGSEA. V lost 6 bases to trimming and J lost 0 bases, with 11 bases between them. This CDR3 has 13 amino acids. The DNA of the CDR3 is TGCAGCGTGGCCGGACAGATGAACACTGAAGCTTTCTTT. Protein: CSVAGQMNTEAFF.

V gene TRBV10-3 combines with J gene TRBJ2-2; D is unresolved. Germline CDR1 reads ENHRY; CDR2 reads SYGVKD. V lost 3 bases, J lost 2 bases, and 4 bases lay in between. The CDR3 is made up of 13 amino acids. CDR3 bases: TGTGCCATCAGTGATAGAAACACCGGGGAGCTGTTTTTT. It translates to CAISDRNTGELFF.

The chain joins TRBV6-2 or TRBV6-3 to TRBJ1-5; 11 nucleotides agree with TRBD1. The CDR3 is made up of 14 amino acids. With V trimmed by 4 bases and J by 8 bases, 4 bases remained unmatched. The germline V gene has CDR1 MNHEY and CDR2 SVGEGT. CDR3 protein: CASSSRDRGKPQHF. CDR3 DNA: TGTGCCAGCAGTTCCCGGGACAGGGGGAAGCCCCAGCATTTT.

The chain links TRBV7-9 to TRBJ2-7, with TRBD1 matching 7 bases. V gave up 7 bases and J gave up 2 bases; unmatched junction bases: 8. The CDR3 runs 14 residues. From germline, CDR1 is SEHNR and CDR2 FQNEAQ (reference sequence). The CDR3 spells CASNGDSDAYEQYF. Written as DNA, the CDR3 is TGTGCCAGCAACGGGGACAGCGATGCCTACGAGCAGTACTTC.

The rearrangement uses TRBV27 and TRBJ1-2, with 10 bases identical to TRBD1. J was trimmed by 4 bases and V by 6 bases; bases with no gene match: 11. This CDR3 contains 16 residues. CDR1 is MNHEY, CDR2 SMNVEV, per germline (reference sequence). CDR3 sequence reads: CASRPRRRTGGYGYTF. The CDR3 DNA reads TGTGCCAGCAGGCCTCGAAGGAGGACAGGGGGCTATGGCTACACCTTC.

V usage is TRBV6-5 and J usage is TRBJ1-6; 7 nucleotides agree with TRBD1. The CDR3 runs 12 residues. The V gene end was trimmed by 7 bases and the J gene end by 13 bases; junction bases not matched to a gene: 7. Looked up from germline, CDR1 is MNHEY and CDR2 is SVGAGI. This chain's CDR3 is CASNPTGKPLHF. CDR3 nucleotides: TGTGCCAGCAACCCGACAGGGAAGCCCCTCCACTTT.

This clone was picked up a small number of times. The chain combines TRBV7-9 with TRBJ1-4; the D gene is possibly TRBD1 (5 bases). The germline V gene has CDR1 SEHNR and CDR2 FQNEAQ (reference sequence). This CDR3 is built from 15 residues. V was shortened by 1 base and J by 8 bases, with 14 bases between the two germline ends. The CDR3 sequence: CASSLDWDSEEKLFF. DNA for the CDR3: TGTGCCAGCAGCTTAGATTGGGACTCGGAGGAAAAACTGTTTTTT.

The chain combines TRBV7-9 with TRBJ2-7, with D tentatively TRBD2 (5 bases). Germline V CDR1 and CDR2: SEHNR, FQNEAQ (reference sequence). Trimming removed 5 bases at V and 2 bases at J, with 22 bases between. CDR3 size: 17 residues. CDR3 in DNA: TGTGCCAGCAGCGCCGGGTCGACACGAGGGATCGCCTACGAGCAGTACTTC. It is translated as CASSAGSTRGIAYEQYF.

J is TRBJ1-1 and V is TRBV5-1; weak D call: TRBD1 (6 bases). This CDR3 is built from 16 residues. Germline V gene data show CDR1 as SGHRS and CDR2 as YFSETQ. Trimming pared 4 bases from V and 4 bases from J, leaving 20 bases between. The CDR3 DNA reads as TGCGCCAGCAGCCTGGGATGGGCCGCCAGGGGCACTGAAGCTTTCTTT. Translated: CASSLGWAARGTEAFF.

This clone occurred a few times. The V call is TRBV11-2, the J call TRBJ1-2; a weak D match, TRBD1 (6 bases). Trimming stripped 5 bases from V and 3 bases from J, with 22 bases between. Per germline, CDR1 SGHAT and CDR2 FQNNGV. The CDR3 is 17 residues long. CDR3 amino acids: CASSPSLSGQPHYGYTF. The CDR3 DNA reads as TGTGCCAGCAGCCCGAGCCTTAGTGGACAGCCTCACTATGGCTACACCTTC.

About this clone itself: The sample contains more than one DNA sequence encoding this CDR3. This chain joins TRBV9 and TRBJ2-1; tentative D call: TRBD2 (6 bases). The CDR3 has 14 residues. Trimming took 0 bases from V and 3 from J, leaving 7 bases between them. Germline V gene sequence: CDR1 SGDLS, CDR2 YYNGEE. The CDR3: CASSVVGGYNEQFF. CDR3 bases: TGTGCCAGCAGCGTAGTCGGGGGCTACAATGAGCAGTTCTTC.

The rearrangement joins TRBV4-2 to TRBJ1-2; D not certain. Per the germline V gene, CDR1 is LGHNA and CDR2 is YNFKEQ. This CDR3 region has 14 residues. V lost 7 bases and J 4 bases, leaving 16 bases between the germline ends. CDR3 in amino acids: CASTSPGLGYGYTF. For the CDR3, the DNA is TGTGCCAGCACCAGCCCGGGGTTAGGCTATGGCTACACCTTC.

The chain employs TRBV9 and TRBJ2-1; the match to TRBD2 covers 11 bases. Per germline, CDR1 SGDLS and CDR2 YYNGEE. J lost 0 bases, V lost 4 bases, and 3 bases had no gene match. The CDR3 is 16 amino acids. The CDR3: CASSPGLAASYNEQFF. In DNA, the CDR3 is TGTGCCAGCAGCCCGGGACTAGCGGCCTCCTACAATGAGCAGTTCTTC.

This sequence joins TRBV7-2 and TRBJ2-2; possible D gene TRBD1, 6 bases. Trimming stripped 3 bases from V and 7 bases from J, with 12 bases between. Germline CDR1 is SGHTA and CDR2 is FQGNSA. The CDR3 runs to 14 residues. The CDR3 loop is CASSFGRGGGELFF. The CDR3 DNA reads TGTGCCAGCAGCTTTGGCAGGGGTGGCGGGGAGCTGTTTTTT.

The rearrangement joins TRBV30 to TRBJ1-6, with D hard to call. The CDR3 contains 13 residues. Per germline, CDR1 GTSNPN and CDR2 SVGIG (reference sequence). The ends were cut back, 0 bases at V and 5 bases at J, with 5 bases in the middle. The CDR3 is CAWSVINNSPLHF. The CDR3 DNA reads as TGTGCCTGGAGTGTAATCAATAATTCACCCCTCCACTTT.

The chain recombines TRBV5-1 with TRBJ2-2, with D perhaps matching TRBD2 (5 bases). V was shortened by 0 bases and J by 1 base, with 10 bases between the two germline ends. The CDR3 is 16 residues long. The germline V gene has CDR1 SGHRS and CDR2 YFSETQ. CDR3 sequence (DNA): TGCGCCAGCAGCTTGGTTGCGGGCGGGAACACCGGGGAGCTGTTTTTT. It translates to CASSLVAGGNTGELFF.

The V gene is TRBV7-8, the J gene TRBJ1-3; a possible D gene is TRBD1 (5 bases). CDR3 length equals 18 residues. CDR1 and CDR2 (germline): SGHVS, FQNEAQ. The V gene lost 5 bases and the J gene lost 4 bases, with 24 bases spanning the gap. CDR3 DNA sequence: TGTGCCAGCAGCGGGAAAGGGTTTCGTCCTGGGGCGGGAAACACCATATATTTT. It encodes CASSGKGFRPGAGNTIYF.

The genes are TRBV19 and TRBJ1-2, with 8 bases matching TRBD1. With V trimmed by 1 base and J by 7 bases, 11 bases remained unmatched. This CDR3 has 16 amino acids. Germline assignment: CDR1 LNHDA and CDR2 SQIVND (reference sequence). The CDR3 bases are TGTGCCAGTAGTATAGCTGGGCCGGGACAGGTCGCTGGCTACACCTTC. Amino acid sequence: CASSIAGPGQVAGYTF.

This clone was detected once. The J gene is TRBJ2-1, the V gene TRBV5-1, with TRBD2 matching over 13 bases. V lost 0 bases, J lost 6 bases, and 3 bases stayed unmatched. Germline lookup yields CDR1 SGHRS and CDR2 YFSETQ. This CDR3 is 16 amino acids long. This chain's CDR3 is CASSLATSGGANEQFF. The CDR3 bases are TGCGCCAGCAGCTTGGCTACTAGCGGGGGGGCCAATGAGCAGTTCTTC.

CDR3 region: CASSLAAGPSYNSPLHF. Here the CDR3 DNA reads TGTGCCAGCAGCTTAGCGGCAGGGCCTTCCTATAATTCACCCCTCCACTTT. This chain uses TRBV7-9 with TRBJ1-6, with D tentatively TRBD1 (5 bases). This CDR3 spans 17 amino acids. V lost 0 bases and J lost 1, with 10 bases in between. Germline CDR1 is SEHNR and CDR2 is FQNEAQ (reference sequence).

The chain combines TRBV2 with TRBJ2-2; D perhaps matches TRBD2 (6 bases). Germline CDR1 and CDR2: SNHLY and FYNNEI. Trimming stripped 4 bases from V and 0 bases from J, with 9 bases between. The CDR3 extends over 15 amino acids. CDR3 DNA sequence: TGTGCCAGCAGTGGGGTAGCGGCGAACACCGGGGAGCTGTTTTTT. Translation: CASSGVAANTGELFF.

This clone was observed a handful of times. J is TRBJ1-4 and V is TRBV4-2, with 9 positions matching TRBD1. The CDR3 length is 15 residues. CDR1 is LGHNA, CDR2 YNFKEQ, per germline. Trimming at V came to 3 bases and at J to 8 bases, leaving 7 bases not matched to a gene. The CDR3 protein is CASSQGDRALEKLFF. The CDR3 DNA reads as TGTGCCAGCAGCCAGGGGGACAGGGCTCTCGAAAAACTGTTTTTT.